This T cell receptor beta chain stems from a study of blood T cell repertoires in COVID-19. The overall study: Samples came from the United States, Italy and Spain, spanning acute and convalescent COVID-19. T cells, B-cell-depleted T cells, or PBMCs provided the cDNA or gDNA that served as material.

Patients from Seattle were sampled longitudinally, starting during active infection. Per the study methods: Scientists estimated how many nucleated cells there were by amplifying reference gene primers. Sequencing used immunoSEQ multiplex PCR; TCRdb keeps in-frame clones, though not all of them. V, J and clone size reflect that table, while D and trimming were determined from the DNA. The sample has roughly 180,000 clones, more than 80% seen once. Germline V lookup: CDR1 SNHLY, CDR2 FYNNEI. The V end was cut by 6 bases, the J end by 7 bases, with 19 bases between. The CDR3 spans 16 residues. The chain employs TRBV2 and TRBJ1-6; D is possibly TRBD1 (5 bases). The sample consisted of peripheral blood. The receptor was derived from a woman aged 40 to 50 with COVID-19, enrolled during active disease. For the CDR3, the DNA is TGTGCCAGCAGCCTTGGGGGGGGTCGATTGAATTCACCCCTCCACTTT. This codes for CASSLGGGRLNSPLHF.